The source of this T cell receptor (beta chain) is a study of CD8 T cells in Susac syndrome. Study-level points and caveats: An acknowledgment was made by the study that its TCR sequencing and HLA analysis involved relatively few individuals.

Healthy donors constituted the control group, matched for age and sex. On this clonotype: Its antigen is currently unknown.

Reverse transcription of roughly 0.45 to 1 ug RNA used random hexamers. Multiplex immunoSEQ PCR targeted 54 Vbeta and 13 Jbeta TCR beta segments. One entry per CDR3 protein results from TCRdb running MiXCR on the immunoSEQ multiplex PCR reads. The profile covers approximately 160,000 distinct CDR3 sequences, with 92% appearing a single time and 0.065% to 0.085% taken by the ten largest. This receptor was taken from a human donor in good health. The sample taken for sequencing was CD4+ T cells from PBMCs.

In DNA form, the CDR3 reads TGTGCCAGCAGTGGAGGGTACACAGATACGCAGTATTTT. It translates to CASSGGYTDTQYF. The V and J genes are TRBV2 and TRBJ2-3, with D perhaps TRBD2 (5 bases). Germline values: CDR1 SNHLY, CDR2 FYNNEI. This CDR3 contains 13 residues. Between the trimmed V and J ends, which lost 4 bases and 2 bases, there was a span of 7 bases. Looking up the rest from reference TRBV2 and TRBJ2-3 gives the full variable domain: EPEVTQTPSHQVTQMGQEVILRCVPISNHLYFYWYRQILGQKVEFLVSFYNNEISEKSEIFDDQFSVERPDGSNFTLKIRSTKLEDSAMYFCASSGGYTDTQYFGPGTRLTVL.